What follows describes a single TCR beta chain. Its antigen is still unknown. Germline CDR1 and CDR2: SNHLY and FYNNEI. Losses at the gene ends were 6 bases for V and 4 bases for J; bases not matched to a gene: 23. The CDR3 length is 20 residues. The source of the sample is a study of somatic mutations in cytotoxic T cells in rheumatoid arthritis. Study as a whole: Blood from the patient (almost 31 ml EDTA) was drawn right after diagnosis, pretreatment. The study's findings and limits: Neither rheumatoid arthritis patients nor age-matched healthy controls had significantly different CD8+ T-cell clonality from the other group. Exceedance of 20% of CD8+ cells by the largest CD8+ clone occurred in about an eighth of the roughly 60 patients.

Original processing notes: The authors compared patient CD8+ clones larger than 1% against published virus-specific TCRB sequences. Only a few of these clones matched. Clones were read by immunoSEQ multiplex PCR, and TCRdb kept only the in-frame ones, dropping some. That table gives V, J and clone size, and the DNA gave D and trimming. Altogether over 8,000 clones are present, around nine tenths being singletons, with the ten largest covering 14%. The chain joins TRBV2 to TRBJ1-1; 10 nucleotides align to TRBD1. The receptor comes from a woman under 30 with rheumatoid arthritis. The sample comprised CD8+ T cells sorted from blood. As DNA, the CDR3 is TGTGCCAGCAGCCATTTATCCGGCCGCGGGACAGGGGAGGTCGGCACTGAAGCTTTCTTT. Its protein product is CASSHLSGRGTGEVGTEAFF.